This T cell receptor beta chain emerged from a study of tumor-infiltrating lymphocytes in primary liver carcinoma. Study overall: The cohort included men and women aged 30 to 69 years.

For each extraction, RNA and DNA were obtained together from around 18-30 mg of unsorted bulk tissue. Tumor samples all exceeded 80% viable tumor cells. TCR beta cDNA was prepared out of roughly 500 ng total RNA by means of a constant-region primer. It was through three nested multiplex PCR rounds of slightly modified ARM-PCR that TCR beta libraries arose. A C-beta reverse primer was combined with TRBV1-TRBV30 forward primers in the first two PCR rounds, and each round had approximately 10 cycles. MiXCR was run by TCRdb on the multiplex PCR reads, yielding one entry per CDR3 protein. Here the sample spans 95,000 to 100,000 distinct CDR3 sequences, around 71% being singletons. 12 amino acids form the CDR3, both terminal residues included. The germline gives CDR1 SGHNT, CDR2 YENEEA. Remarks on this clonotype: Its antigen is unknown. Given the absence of the conserved phenylalanine or tryptophan at the CDR3 end, a read error is likely. The limits of the CDR3 on the DNA are not certain, so only TCRdb's listed CDR3 is given.

General study results and limits: Tumor region pairs shared more overlap than did tumor-adjacent and tumor-blood pairs. Tumor top-250-clone fraction significantly exceeded that of blood (p = 0.039).

The chain combines TRBV11-3 with TRBJ2-1. The clonotype was recovered from a woman aged 60-70 years with primary liver carcinoma and hepatitis B virus infection. Sequenced: liver tumor tissue from sampling region 2. Documented subset: tumor region T2, inferior pole. CDR3 amino acids: CISSRTTFRQSL.